This T cell receptor beta chain emerged from a study of T cells in localized non-small cell lung cancer. Assay used: immunoSEQ multiplex PCR; TCRdb lists only in-frame clones, some missing. Here the sample spans tens of thousands of clones, 70% to 85% being singletons. The CDR3 consists of 18 residues. Trimming removed 3 bases from V and 4 bases from J; junction bases left unmatched: 9. Germline V gene sequence: CDR1 SNHLY, CDR2 FYNNEI. The sequence was collected from a female donor at least 60 years old with stage I lung adenocarcinoma. This specimen consisted of peripheral blood, obtained before any cancer treatment. The V gene is TRBV2, the J gene TRBJ2-1; 13 nucleotides match TRBD2. CDR3 region: CASSDARTSGSSYNEQFF. CDR3 in DNA: TGTGCCAGCAGTGATGCCCGGACTAGCGGGAGCTCTTACAATGAGCAGTTCTTC.